These 30 T cell receptor beta chains were all obtained from the same sample, sequenced in a study of T cell responses to AZD1222 COVID-19 vaccine. Clones were sequenced by immunoSEQ multiplex PCR, and TCRdb holds only the in-frame ones, with some missing. The sample has 100,000 to 150,000 clones, roughly 90% seen once. The input for sequencing was peripheral blood, taken on day 0 of AZD1222 vaccination. These receptors were collected from an adult in good health.

This chain connects TRBV6-5 to TRBJ2-2, with D perhaps TRBD2 (6 bases). The CDR3 totals 13 residues. Per the germline V gene, CDR1 is MNHEY and CDR2 is SVGAGI. The V end was cut by 0 bases, the J end by 13 bases, with 12 bases between. The CDR3 here is CASSYSAGSRLFF. In DNA, the CDR3 is TGTGCCAGCAGTTACTCGGCGGGAAGTCGGCTGTTTTTT.

In its sample, this clone was seen many times. CDR3: CASSSRQENTEAFF. The CDR3 coding sequence is TGTGCCAGCAGCTCCAGACAGGAGAACACTGAAGCTTTCTTT. J is TRBJ1-1 and V is TRBV7-9; possibly TRBD1 for D (6 bases). The V end was cut by 4 bases, the J end by 1 base, with 10 bases between. Germline values: CDR1 SEHNR, CDR2 FQNEAQ (reference sequence). The CDR3 consists of 14 residues. Full variable domain (remainder filled in from reference TRBV7-9 and TRBJ1-1): DTGVSQNPRHKITKRGQNVTFRCDPISEHNRLYWYRQTLGQGPEFLTYFQNEAQLEKSRLLSDRFSAERPKGSFSTLEIQRTEQGDSAMYLCASSSRQENTEAFFGQGTRLTVV.

This clone was detected only once. The chain recombines TRBV5-1 with TRBJ1-1; D is uncertain. Trimming removed 4 bases from V and 7 bases from J, with 11 bases in between. Germline loops: CDR1 SGHRS, CDR2 YFSETQ. The CDR3 has 12 residues. CDR3 bases: TGCGCCAGCAGCCGGACCCAATTTGAAGCTTTCTTT. It translates to CASSRTQFEAFF. Variable domain in full (rest from reference TRBV5-1 and TRBJ1-1): KAGVTQTPRYLIKTRGQQVTLSCSPISGHRSVSWYQQTPGQGLQFLFEYFSETQRNKGNFPGRFSGRQFSNSRSEMNVSTLELGDSALYLCASSRTQFEAFFGQGTRLTVV.

This chain uses TRBV19 with TRBJ1-3; D call uncertain. The germline V gene has CDR1 LNHDA and CDR2 SQIVND (reference sequence). This CDR3 region has 15 residues. Trimming removed 3 bases from V and 0 bases from J, with 9 bases in between. Here the CDR3 reads CASSIFASSGNTIYF. The CDR3 DNA reads as TGTGCCAGTAGTATTTTCGCGAGCTCTGGAAACACCATATATTTT. Full variable domain (remainder filled in from reference TRBV19 and TRBJ1-3): DGGITQSPKYLFRKEGQNVTLSCEQNLNHDAMYWYRQDPGQGLRLIYYSQIVNDFQKGDIAEGYSVSREKKESFPLTVTSAQKNPTAFYLCASSIFASSGNTIYFGEGSWLTVV.

This clone appeared a few times. The rearrangement joins TRBV11-3 to TRBJ2-1; 7 nucleotides line up with TRBD2. V was pared by 3 bases and J by 10 bases, with 12 bases of the junction left unmatched. The CDR3 spans 15 residues. Germline loops: CDR1 SGHNT, CDR2 YENEEA. The CDR3 DNA reads as TGTGCCAGCAGCTTCGGGAGGTCCCCCCCGTTCGAGCAGTTCTTC. It codes for CASSFGRSPPFEQFF.

The DNA for the CDR3 is TGTGCCAGCAGCTTATCCGACAGGGCCGGGGAGCTGTTTTTT. Protein product: CASSLSDRAGELFF. This chain connects TRBV7-3 to TRBJ2-2; 7 bases map to TRBD1. Trimming at V came to 2 bases and at J to 6 bases, leaving 3 bases not matched to a gene. The germline gives CDR1 SGHTA, CDR2 FQGTGA. The CDR3 contains 14 residues.

The chain is built from TRBV5-1 and TRBJ1-1, with a possible D match to TRBD1 (5 bases). CDR3 size: 13 residues. The germline V gene encodes CDR1 SGHRS and CDR2 YFSETQ. The germline V and J ends were trimmed by 0 bases and 7 bases, with 10 bases remaining between them. CDR3: CASSLVVGGEAFF. CDR3 DNA: TGCGCCAGCAGCTTGGTTGTGGGGGGTGAAGCTTTCTTT.

The chain links TRBV28 to TRBJ2-1; D remains ambiguous. This CDR3 contains 14 residues. V shed 6 bases and J shed 3 bases, with 12 bases lying between them. Germline CDR1 reads MDHEN; CDR2 reads SYDVKM. The CDR3 reads CASSPDADYNEQFF. The CDR3 nucleotides read TGTGCCAGCAGCCCCGACGCCGACTACAATGAGCAGTTCTTC.

The chain carries TRBV2 and TRBJ2-1, with a possible D match to TRBD2 (6 bases). V lost 6 bases and J lost 0, with 15 bases in between. This CDR3 is built from 16 residues. Per the germline V gene, CDR1 is SNHLY and CDR2 is FYNNEI. This CDR3 is CASRALSGTSYNEQFF. CDR3 nucleotides: TGTGCCAGCAGGGCTCTTAGCGGTACCTCCTACAATGAGCAGTTCTTC.

This chain links TRBV20-1 with TRBJ2-7; D possibly corresponds to TRBD1 (5 bases). CDR1 is DFQATT, CDR2 SNEGSKA, per germline (reference sequence). Between the trimmed V and J ends, which lost 2 bases and 6 bases, there was a span of 8 bases. This CDR3 region has 11 residues. CDR3 in amino acids: CSARRGGEQYF. CDR3 nucleotide sequence: TGCAGTGCTAGAAGGGGTGGCGAGCAGTACTTC.

The chain carries TRBV28 and TRBJ2-7; weak D call: TRBD1 (5 bases). The germline V gene has CDR1 MDHEN and CDR2 SYDVKM. The CDR3 totals 14 residues. V lost 6 bases to trimming and J lost 4 bases, with 16 bases between them. Here the CDR3 reads CASSSPAGRYEQYF. The CDR3 DNA reads TGTGCCAGCAGCTCGCCCGCAGGGCGGTACGAGCAGTACTTC.

The chain has TRBV4-3 and TRBJ1-2; 7 positions match TRBD1. The ends lost 0 bases at V and 6 bases at J; junction bases unmatched: 7. There are 15 residues in the CDR3. CDR1 and CDR2 (germline): LGHNA, YSLEER. DNA for the CDR3: TGCGCCAGCAGCCAAGAGACCCGGCAGGGGGATGGCTACACCTTC. It is translated as CASSQETRQGDGYTF.

The chain carries TRBV19 and TRBJ2-7; D ambiguous. Germline CDR1 is LNHDA and CDR2 is SQIVND (reference sequence). The CDR3 sequence is 11 residues long. V lost 3 bases and J lost 3, with 3 bases in between. CDR3 DNA sequence: TGTGCCAGTAGTATCGACTACGAGCAGTACTTC. It is translated as CASSIDYEQYF. Full variable domain (rest looked up from reference TRBV19 and TRBJ2-7): DGGITQSPKYLFRKEGQNVTLSCEQNLNHDAMYWYRQDPGQGLRLIYYSQIVNDFQKGDIAEGYSVSREKKESFPLTVTSAQKNPTAFYLCASSIDYEQYFGPGTRLTVT.

Remarks on this clone: The sample carries other DNA sequences with the same CDR3. The genes are TRBV20-1 and TRBJ2-7; D assignment may be TRBD1 or TRBD2 (5 bases each). V lost 3 bases and J 5 bases, leaving 8 bases between the germline ends. The CDR3 is made up of 11 amino acids. Per germline, CDR1 DFQATT and CDR2 SNEGSKA (reference sequence). CDR3 loop: CSASRDDEQYF. CDR3 coding DNA: TGCAGTGCTAGTCGGGACGACGAGCAGTACTTC.

V gene TRBV28 combines with J gene TRBJ1-4; tentative D call: TRBD1 (5 bases). V lost 10 bases, J lost 3 bases, and 21 bases lay in between. Germline values: CDR1 MDHEN, CDR2 SYDVKM. The CDR3 runs 16 residues. Here the CDR3 DNA reads TGTGCCACCTCGGGGGTGGGTACGGGAGCTAATGAAAAACTGTTTTTT. Its protein is CATSGVGTGANEKLFF. The full variable domain, its missing parts supplied by reference TRBV28 and TRBJ1-4, is DVKVTQSSRYLVKRTGEKVFLECVQDMDHENMFWYRQDPGLGLRLIYFSYDVKMKEKGDIPEGYSVSREKKERFSLILESASTNQTSMYLCATSGVGTGANEKLFFGSGTQLSVL.

The genes are TRBV3-1 (or the pseudogene TRBV3-2) and TRBJ2-3; 10 nucleotides align to TRBD2. The CDR3 is 17 amino acids. Trimming took 1 base from V and 2 from J; bases not matched to a gene: 6. The germline V gene has CDR1 LGHDT and CDR2 YNNKEL (reference sequence). Here the CDR3 reads CASSQATAGGPTDTQYF. In DNA form, the CDR3 reads TGTGCCAGCAGCCAAGCCACAGCGGGAGGGCCCACAGATACGCAGTATTTT.

The gene calls are TRBV3-1 (or the pseudogene TRBV3-2) and TRBJ1-2; D gene ambiguous. The CDR3 has 13 residues. V dropped 6 bases and J dropped 2 bases, with 10 bases sitting between them. Germline CDR1 reads LGHDT; CDR2 reads YNNKEL (reference sequence). CDR3 sequence (DNA): TGTGCCAGCAGTCATCAAAGAAACTATGGCTACACCTTC. Residues: CASSHQRNYGYTF.

The chain recombines TRBV29-1 with TRBJ1-4; 8 bases fit TRBD1. The CDR3 runs 16 residues. V trimming: 7 bases; J trimming: 0 bases; junction bases outside the gene matches: 10. Germline V gene data show CDR1 as SQVTM and CDR2 as ANQGSEA. CDR3 residues: CSARQGLGATNEKLFF. CDR3 bases: TGCAGCGCTAGACAGGGGTTGGGGGCAACTAATGAAAAACTGTTTTTT.

V gene TRBV11-2 combines with J gene TRBJ2-1; D call uncertain. The V end was cut by 2 bases, the J end by 6 bases, with 11 bases between. The CDR3 consists of 14 residues. CDR1 SGHAT and CDR2 FQNNGV come from the germline V gene. The CDR3 DNA reads as TGTGCCAGCAGCTTAACTCGACGCAGCAATGAGCAGTTCTTC. Translated: CASSLTRRSNEQFF.

This clone was picked up one time. The chain is built from TRBV6-6 and TRBJ1-1; a possible D gene is TRBD1 (6 bases). CDR1 and CDR2 from the germline V gene are MNHNY and SVGAGI (reference sequence). CDR3 length equals 13 residues. The germline V and J ends were trimmed by 8 bases and 1 base, with 11 bases remaining between them. CDR3 nucleotide sequence: TGTGCCAGCCTCCGGGACAAGAACACTGAAGCTTTCTTT. Translation: CASLRDKNTEAFF.

Concerning this clone itself: The sample carries other DNA sequences with the same CDR3. The chain recombines TRBV2 with TRBJ2-7, with D unclear. This CDR3 comprises 13 residues. V dropped 6 bases and J dropped 3 bases, with 12 bases sitting between them. The germline gives CDR1 SNHLY, CDR2 FYNNEI. The CDR3 bases are TGTGCCAGCAGGCGAGACTTGGACTACGAGCAGTACTTC. Translating it yields CASRRDLDYEQYF. The entire variable domain, with the rest obtained from reference TRBV2 and TRBJ2-7, is as follows: EPEVTQTPSHQVTQMGQEVILRCVPISNHLYFYWYRQILGQKVEFLVSFYNNEISEKSEIFDDQFSVERPDGSNFTLKIRSTKLEDSAMYFCASRRDLDYEQYFGPGTRLTVT.

The CDR3 is CASSLSGGTGLSVPGQPQHF. CDR3 nucleotides: TGTGCCAGCAGTTTATCGGGTGGGACAGGGTTATCCGTGCCAGGGCAGCCCCAGCATTTT. The rearrangement links TRBV28 to TRBJ1-5; 9 positions match TRBD1. The germline gives CDR1 MDHEN, CDR2 SYDVKM. V was clipped by 1 base and J by 7 bases; unmatched bases: 20. This CDR3 spans 20 amino acids.

As concerns this clone: At one end the junction does not follow the germline gene, possibly because of a read error. The chain links TRBV10-3 to TRBJ1-1; no definite D call. Germline V gives CDR1 ENHRY, CDR2 SYGVKD. CDR3 length: 11 residues. The CDR3 nucleotides read TGTGCCATCGGTGAATACAATGAAGCTTTCTTT. Protein sequence: CAIGEYNEAFF.

This chain links TRBV18 with TRBJ1-6; 7 bases agree with TRBD1. The CDR3 has 17 amino acids. Germline lookup yields CDR1 KGHSH and CDR2 LQKENI. With 4 bases clipped from V and 8 bases from J, the junction kept 14 bases outside the gene matches. The CDR3 sequence is CASSRDPFWDSHSPLHF. CDR3 nucleotide sequence: TGTGCCAGCTCACGGGACCCTTTCTGGGACAGTCATTCACCCCTCCACTTT.

A word on this clone: Other DNA sequences of this sample code for an identical CDR3. The V call is TRBV19, the J call TRBJ1-2, with 7 positions matching TRBD1. CDR1 LNHDA and CDR2 SQIVND come from the germline V gene (reference sequence). Losses at the gene ends were 6 bases for V and 8 bases for J; bases not matched to a gene: 3. CDR3 length: 11 amino acids. CDR3 sequence (DNA): TGTGCCAGTAGACGACAGGGCGGCTACACCTTC. It codes for CASRRQGGYTF.

The chain joins TRBV5-1 to TRBJ1-2, with D perhaps TRBD1 (5 bases). The CDR3 is made up of 14 amino acids. Germline CDR1 SGHRS, CDR2 YFSETQ. V gave up 7 bases and J gave up 3 bases, with 16 bases separating them. In nucleotides, the CDR3 is TGCGCCAGCGGCCCCGGGGGGATCGACTATGGCTACACCTTC. Its protein is CASGPGGIDYGYTF.

V and J are TRBV5-1 and TRBJ1-4, with a possible D match to TRBD1 (5 bases). The germline CDR1 and CDR2 sequences are SGHRS and YFSETQ. Trimming took 6 bases from V and 4 from J, leaving 13 bases between them. This CDR3 region has 14 residues. In DNA form, the CDR3 reads TGCGCCAGCACCGTATGGGGGGGTAATGAAAAACTGTTTTTT. Its translation: CASTVWGGNEKLFF. The variable domain in full, completed from reference TRBV5-1 and TRBJ1-4, reads KAGVTQTPRYLIKTRGQQVTLSCSPISGHRSVSWYQQTPGQGLQFLFEYFSETQRNKGNFPGRFSGRQFSNSRSEMNVSTLELGDSALYLCASTVWGGNEKLFFGSGTQLSVL.

The V gene is TRBV5-1, the J gene TRBJ2-5, with 12 bases matching TRBD2. The CDR3 is 17 residues long. The trim removed 4 bases at V and 4 bases at J, leaving 11 bases unmatched. CDR1 SGHRS and CDR2 YFSETQ come from the germline V gene. Here the CDR3 reads CASSPGLAGTKGETQYF. In DNA, the CDR3 is TGCGCCAGCAGCCCAGGACTAGCGGGGACGAAGGGAGAGACCCAGTACTTC.

This chain connects TRBV29-1 to TRBJ2-7; perhaps TRBD1 as D (6 bases). V shed 4 bases and J shed 2 bases, with 9 bases lying between them. This CDR3 comprises 12 residues. Per germline, CDR1 SQVTM and CDR2 ANQGSEA. The CDR3 is CSVGAGAYEQYF. In DNA form, the CDR3 reads TGCAGCGTTGGGGCAGGGGCCTACGAGCAGTACTTC.

The chain couples TRBV6-1 to TRBJ2-7, with D possibly TRBD1 on 6 matching bases. There are 19 residues in the CDR3. CDR1 is MNHNS and CDR2 is SASEGT in the germline V gene. Trimming cost V 2 bases and J 4 bases, with 27 bases left between them. For the CDR3, the DNA is TGTGCCAGCAGTGAAACCTTCAATTCCCCAGGGGTTACAGCTTACGAGCAGTACTTC. Translation gives CASSETFNSPGVTAYEQYF.